This T cell receptor beta chain was sequenced for a study of T cells in Graves' hyperthyroidism and ophthalmopathy. This clonotype was seen a few times. The authors deemed Graves' hyperthyroidism stable absent ophthalmopathy progression within 18 months. Thyroid ultrasound, orbital computed tomography, clinical symptoms, and serum thyroxine and TRAb underpinned diagnoses. The CDR3 extends over 17 amino acids. Looked up from germline, CDR1 is LNHDA and CDR2 is SQIVND (reference sequence). The V end lost 3 bases, the J end lost 3 bases, and 20 bases lay between the germline ends. TCR beta CDR3 regions were amplified from RNA. Initially, a first-round RT-PCR of the TCR CDR3 employed the HTBI primer set. From the multiplex PCR reads, TCRdb called clonotypes with MiXCR, one entry per CDR3 protein. The repertoire includes 250,000 to 300,000 distinct CDR3 sequences, approximately 13% of them detected once, and under 8% sits in the top ten.

The chain uses TRBV19 and TRBJ1-2, with D tentatively TRBD1 (5 bases). Sequenced input: blood. This TCR was sampled from a woman in her forties with Graves' hyperthyroidism. The DNA of the CDR3 is TGTGCCAGTAGTATTCTCAAGAAAGGGGCTCCGGACTATGGCTACACCTTC. Its translation is CASSILKKGAPDYGYTF.